The following is a TCR beta chain sequence with its context. Germline-derived CDR1 and CDR2 are DFQATT and SNEGSKA (reference sequence). This CDR3 is 15 amino acids long. Between the trimmed V and J ends, which lost 2 bases and 6 bases, there was a span of 18 bases. This entry is derived from a study of human T cells and chemical hapten exposure. TCRdb reanalysed the RACE reads using MiXCR and keeps one entry per CDR3 protein. The data show some 200,000 distinct CDR3 sequences, roughly 30% seen once. Specified time point: pre-sensitization, week 0. Treatment in this sample: therapeutic diphenylcyclopropenone sensitization with weekly scalp DPC.

The source material was whole blood, sampled in connection with sensitization to the hapten diphenylcyclopropenone (DPC). The chain has TRBV20-1 and TRBJ2-3; D is possibly TRBD1 (5 bases). The receptor comes from a woman aged 25 to 39 with alopecia areata. Some clones in this sample may be carry-over from other donors' samples. DNA of the CDR3: TGCAGTGCTAGACTGCCGGGCAGGGTACCCGATACGCAGTATTTT. The encoded protein is CSARLPGRVPDTQYF.